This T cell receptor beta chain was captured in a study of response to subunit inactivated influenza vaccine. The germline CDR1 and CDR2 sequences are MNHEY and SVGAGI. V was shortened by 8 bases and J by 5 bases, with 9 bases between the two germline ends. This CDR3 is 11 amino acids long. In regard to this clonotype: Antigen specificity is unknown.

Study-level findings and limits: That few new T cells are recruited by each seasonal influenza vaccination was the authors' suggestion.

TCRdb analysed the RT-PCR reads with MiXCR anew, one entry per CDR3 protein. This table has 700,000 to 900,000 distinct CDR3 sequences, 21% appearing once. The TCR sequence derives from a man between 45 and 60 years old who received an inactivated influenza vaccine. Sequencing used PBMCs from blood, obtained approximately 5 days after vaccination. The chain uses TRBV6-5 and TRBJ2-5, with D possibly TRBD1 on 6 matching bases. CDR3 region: CASATGETQYF. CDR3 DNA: TGTGCCAGCGCCACAGGGGAGACCCAGTACTTC.